This passage covers 30 T cell receptor beta chains from one sample sequenced in a study of human T cells and chemical hapten exposure. Sample time point: patch test 1, 2 weeks after DPC sensitization. The treatment: therapeutic diphenylcyclopropenone sensitization with weekly scalp DPC. TCRdb reanalysed the RACE reads using MiXCR and keeps one entry per CDR3 protein. The sample consists of about 82,000 distinct CDR3 sequences, roughly 10% of them appearing once. Specimen: whole blood, collected in connection with sensitization to the hapten diphenylcyclopropenone (DPC). These receptors originate from a woman between 45 and 60 years old with alopecia areata. Some clones in this sample may be carry-over from other donors' samples.

This clonotype was detected ten times or more. The chain carries TRBV13 and TRBJ2-3; D remains unclear. Germline V gene sequence: CDR1 PRHDT, CDR2 FYEKMQ (reference sequence). V was trimmed by 3 bases and J by 2 bases, leaving 9 bases between them. CDR3 length equals 14 residues. The CDR3 loop is CASSFRLTTDTQYF. The CDR3, as DNA: TGTGCCAGCAGCTTCAGACTCACCACAGATACGCAGTATTTT.

The chain recombines TRBV7-2 with TRBJ2-5; D is unclear. Deletions cut 5 bases from V and 3 bases from J, with 16 bases between. The germline CDR1 and CDR2 sequences are SGHTA and FQGNSA. CDR3 length: 15 residues. CDR3 amino acids: CASSPRLTQKETQYF. The CDR3 nucleotides are TGTGCCAGCAGCCCTAGATTAACTCAAAAAGAGACCCAGTACTTC.

The gene calls are TRBV6-2 or TRBV6-3 and TRBJ2-1; 10 positions agree with TRBD2. In germline, CDR1 is MNHEY, CDR2 SVGEGT. The CDR3 contains 17 residues. The junction had 13 bases not matched to a gene; V was cut back by 7 bases and J by 4 bases. This CDR3 reads CASNSRPGTSVYNEQFF. DNA for the CDR3: TGTGCCAGCAACTCTAGACCTGGGACTAGCGTTTACAATGAGCAGTTCTTC.

This clonotype occurred many times. This chain uses TRBV6-6 with TRBJ1-2; D is perhaps TRBD1 (5 bases). The CDR3 loop spans 13 amino acids. Germline V lookup: CDR1 MNHNY, CDR2 SVGAGI (reference sequence). Trimming left V 4 bases short and J 1 base short, with 7 bases between. The DNA of the CDR3 is TGTGCCAGCAGTTCGACAGTTAACTATGGCTACACCTTC. The encoded protein is CASSSTVNYGYTF.

In this sample, this clonotype turned up many times. The chain uses TRBV7-3 and TRBJ2-3; TRBD1 matches at 9 bases. The CDR3 consists of 16 residues. The germline gives CDR1 SGHTA, CDR2 FQGTGA. The V segment lost 2 bases and the J segment 4 bases; nucleotides outside the gene matches: 7. CDR3 residues: CASSLHWTGVADTQYF. The CDR3 nucleotides are TGTGCCAGCAGCTTACACTGGACAGGGGTTGCAGATACGCAGTATTTT. The full variable domain, completed using reference TRBV7-3 and TRBJ2-3, is GAGVSQTPSNKVTEKGKYVELRCDPISGHTALYWYRQSLGQGPEFLIYFQGTGAADDSGLPNDRFFAVRPEGSVSTLKIQRTERGDSAVYLCASSLHWTGVADTQYFGPGTRLTVL.

This clonotype was seen ten or more times. The rearrangement joins TRBV5-6 to TRBJ2-7; TRBD1 might be the D (5 bases). Germline V lookup: CDR1 SGHDT, CDR2 YYEEEE. This CDR3 comprises 12 residues. V gave up 0 bases and J gave up 5 bases, with 6 bases separating them. The CDR3 here is CASSLVGDEQYF. DNA for the CDR3: TGTGCCAGCAGCTTGGTAGGGGACGAGCAGTACTTC.

This clonotype was counted between two and nine times. This chain joins TRBV20-1 and TRBJ1-1; D not certain. CDR3 length equals 13 residues. The V gene's germline CDR1 is DFQATT and CDR2 SNEGSKA (reference sequence). The ends were cut back, 3 bases at V and 2 bases at J, with 10 bases in the middle. The CDR3 DNA reads as TGCAGTGCTAGGGGTCAGATAAACACTGAAGCTTTCTTT. Protein sequence: CSARGQINTEAFF.

This clonotype came up a few times. This chain connects TRBV27 to TRBJ2-3, with 9 bases matching TRBD1. The germline V gene has CDR1 MNHEY and CDR2 SMNVEV (reference sequence). V was pared by 3 bases and J by 2 bases, with 6 bases of the junction left unmatched. The CDR3 extends over 16 amino acids. CDR3 DNA sequence: TGTGCCAGCAGTTTTGGACAGGGGATGTACACAGATACGCAGTATTTT. Its translation is CASSFGQGMYTDTQYF.

In its sample, this clonotype was seen many times. The V and J genes are TRBV5-1 and TRBJ2-2; TRBD2 matches 10 bases. CDR3 length: 17 amino acids. Per germline, CDR1 SGHRS and CDR2 YFSETQ. The V gene end was trimmed by 0 bases and the J gene end by 5 bases; junction bases not matched to a gene: 7. CDR3 nucleotides: TGCGCCAGCAGCTTGGGGCTAGCGGGAGCAAAGACCGGGGAGCTGTTTTTT. As protein: CASSLGLAGAKTGELFF.

The table lists this clonotype with many counts. V is TRBV7-2 and J is TRBJ2-7; 7 bases match TRBD1. J gave up 0 bases and V 5 bases, and 4 bases lay outside the gene matches. The CDR3 runs to 14 residues. Germline V gene lookup returns CDR1 SGHTA and CDR2 FQGNSA. The CDR3 DNA is TGTGCCAGCAGCCCCAGGGACAGCTCCTACGAGCAGTACTTC. Protein sequence: CASSPRDSSYEQYF. The entire variable domain, with the rest obtained from reference TRBV7-2 and TRBJ2-7, is as follows: GAGVSQSPSNKVTEKGKDVELRCDPISGHTALYWYRQSLGQGLEFLIYFQGNSAPDKSGLPSDRFSAERTGGSVSTLTIQRTQQEDSAVYLCASSPRDSSYEQYFGPGTRLTVT.

This clonotype has a count of ten or more. This chain links TRBV6-2 or TRBV6-3 with TRBJ2-6; D is unresolved. This CDR3 is built from 16 residues. Trimming stripped 7 bases from V and 0 bases from J, with 13 bases between. The germline CDR1 and CDR2 sequences are MNHEY and SVGEGT. The CDR3 nucleotides read TGTGCCAGCAAGCCCCGTCGGGCCTCTGGGGCCAACGTCCTGACTTTC. Translating it yields CASKPRRASGANVLTF.

At least ten counts were recorded for this clonotype. Here the CDR3 reads CSVAGGTMGELFF. As DNA, the CDR3 is TGCAGCGTTGCTGGCGGGACGATGGGGGAGCTGTTTTTT. V is TRBV29-1 and J is TRBJ2-2; possibly TRBD2 for D (6 bases). The CDR3 runs 13 residues. Germline V gives CDR1 SQVTM, CDR2 ANQGSEA. Trimming cost V 4 bases and J 8 bases, with 14 bases left between them.

This clonotype has ten or more counts. This chain connects TRBV28 to TRBJ1-5; a weak D match, TRBD1 (5 bases). From germline, CDR1 is MDHEN and CDR2 SYDVKM. The V gene lost 2 bases and the J gene lost 7 bases, with 12 bases spanning the gap. The CDR3 length is 14 residues. The CDR3: CASSLRGGEQPQHF. In nucleotides, the CDR3 is TGTGCCAGCAGTTTAAGGGGAGGGGAACAGCCCCAGCATTTT.

This clonotype was seen more than once but under ten times. The chain carries TRBV6-5 and TRBJ1-6; D possibly corresponds to TRBD1 (5 bases). The CDR3 spans 13 residues. The germline CDR1 and CDR2 sequences are MNHEY and SVGAGI. With 7 bases removed from V and 5 bases from J, the gap between germline ends came to 9 bases. The DNA of the CDR3 is TGTGCCAGCAAGGGGTCCGATAATTCACCCCTCCACTTT. Translated, it gives CASKGSDNSPLHF.

The V and J genes are TRBV9 and TRBJ2-5; D may be TRBD1 or TRBD2 (5 bases each). The CDR3 length is 12 residues. Per the germline V gene, CDR1 is SGDLS and CDR2 is YYNGEE. The V gene lost 7 bases and the J gene lost 5 bases, with 12 bases spanning the gap. The CDR3: CASRDPGETQYF. The CDR3 DNA reads as TGTGCCAGCCGGGACCCAGGGGAGACCCAGTACTTC.

This clonotype was detected a few times. The chain carries TRBV20-1 and TRBJ1-6, with 9 positions matching TRBD1. Unmatched junction bases numbered 3, after V lost 3 bases and J lost 9 bases. CDR3 length: 13 residues. Germline V gene sequence: CDR1 DFQATT, CDR2 SNEGSKA (reference sequence). This CDR3 is CSARGQGGSPLHF. The CDR3 DNA is TGCAGTGCTAGGGGACAGGGCGGTTCACCCCTCCACTTT.

The table lists this clonotype with a few counts. The J gene is TRBJ2-5, the V gene TRBV6-2 or TRBV6-3; D unresolved. CDR1 and CDR2 from the germline V gene are MNHEY and SVGEGT. Trimming stripped 1 base from V and 4 bases from J, with 19 bases between. This CDR3 has 17 residues. In DNA, the CDR3 is TGTGCCAGCAGTTACTTTCGCGGCGCAGAAACTGGAGAGACCCAGTACTTC. It encodes CASSYFRGAETGETQYF.

J is TRBJ2-1 and V is TRBV19; 7 bases are shared with TRBD2. Germline loops: CDR1 LNHDA, CDR2 SQIVND (reference sequence). V lost 5 bases to trimming and J lost 0 bases; unmatched junction nucleotides: 7. The CDR3 loop spans 16 amino acids. The CDR3 spells CASSSLAAVSYNEQFF. The CDR3 coding sequence is TGTGCCAGTAGTTCCCTAGCGGCCGTCTCCTACAATGAGCAGTTCTTC.

This clonotype was seen ten or more times. The V gene is TRBV18, the J gene TRBJ1-1; no firm D call. V lost 3 bases, J lost 1 base, and 12 bases lay in between. Per germline, CDR1 KGHSH and CDR2 LQKENI. There are 15 residues in the CDR3. The chain's CDR3 is CASSPDTVGNTEAFF. CDR3 coding DNA: TGTGCCAGCTCACCTGACACCGTGGGGAACACTGAAGCTTTCTTT.

The chain is built from TRBV10-3 and TRBJ1-1; TRBD1 agrees at 7 bases. The germline V gene has CDR1 ENHRY and CDR2 SYGVKD. Trimming removed 6 bases from V and 5 bases from J; junction bases left unmatched: 9. This CDR3 is 14 amino acids long. The CDR3 region has the DNA TGTGCCATCAGCCCACAGGGGATGAGTACTGAAGCTTTCTTT. This translates into CAISPQGMSTEAFF.

This clonotype was recorded a few times. This chain uses TRBV18 with TRBJ1-6, with a tentative D call TRBD1 (6 bases). V dropped 2 bases and J dropped 11 bases, with 34 bases sitting between them. Germline V gene sequence: CDR1 KGHSH, CDR2 LQKENI. This CDR3 is 21 amino acids long. The CDR3 reads CASSPSLSGGVPMSDSAPLHF. CDR3 coding DNA: TGTGCCAGCTCACCATCGCTATCGGGGGGCGTCCCGATGTCGGATTCTGCACCCCTCCACTTT.

This clonotype was detected ten times or more. The chain recombines TRBV2 with TRBJ2-3; 7 bases fit TRBD2. The CDR3 sequence is 15 residues long. The V gene's germline CDR1 is SNHLY and CDR2 FYNNEI. J lost 0 bases, V lost 8 bases, and 8 bases had no gene match. In DNA form, the CDR3 reads TGTGCCAGCGGGTCTAGCGGAAGGAGCACAGATACGCAGTATTTT. It is translated as CASGSSGRSTDTQYF.

This clonotype was observed at least ten times. The chain joins TRBV5-1 to TRBJ2-2; TRBD1 might be the D (5 bases). Trimming removed 3 bases at V and 0 bases at J, with 12 bases between. Germline loops: CDR1 SGHRS, CDR2 YFSETQ. The CDR3 has 16 residues. The CDR3 bases are TGCGCCAGCAGCTCCCGCCCGACAGCGAACACCGGGGAGCTGTTTTTT. It is translated as CASSSRPTANTGELFF.

The J gene is TRBJ2-7, the V gene TRBV21-1; TRBD1 reflects the table's D call only, with no check against the DNA. TRBV21-1 is a pseudogene locus. CDR3 length equals 14 residues. This CDR3 reads CASRRGQGSYEQYF. For the CDR3, the DNA is TGTGCCAGCCGGCGAGGACAGGGATCCTACGAGCAGTACTTC.

This clonotype was counted ten times or more. The rearrangement links TRBV12-3 or TRBV12-4 to TRBJ1-2, with a weak D call TRBD1 (5 bases). CDR3 length equals 18 residues. V shed 7 bases and J shed 4 bases, with 28 bases lying between them. Here the CDR3 DNA reads TGTGCCAGCAAACCTGGGCAGGGAGATAACGCAGGATCCTATGGCTACACCTTC. The encoded protein is CASKPGQGDNAGSYGYTF.

This clonotype was picked up a small number of times. V and J are TRBV7-9 and TRBJ2-4, with D possibly TRBD1 on 5 matching bases. V dropped 5 bases and J dropped 0 bases, with 14 bases sitting between them. Germline values: CDR1 SEHNR, CDR2 FQNEAQ (reference sequence). The CDR3 spans 16 residues. CDR3 DNA sequence: TGTGCCAGCAGCCCCGACAGCTCCCTAGCCAAAAACATTCAGTACTTC. The encoded protein is CASSPDSSLAKNIQYF.

At least ten counts were recorded for this clonotype. This chain links TRBV18 with TRBJ2-5; 12 bases align to TRBD2. This CDR3 is built from 17 residues. V lost 4 bases, J lost 1 base, and 7 bases stayed unmatched. The germline gives CDR1 KGHSH, CDR2 LQKENI. The CDR3 loop is CASSRQLAGGPQETQYF. The CDR3 nucleotides read TGTGCCAGCTCACGACAACTAGCGGGGGGCCCCCAAGAGACCCAGTACTTC.

At least ten counts were recorded for this clonotype. The chain uses TRBV30 and TRBJ1-5; TRBD1 matches at 11 bases. V shed 4 bases, J shed 4 bases, and the junction held 12 bases outside the gene matches. CDR1 and CDR2 from the germline V gene are GTSNPN and SVGIG (reference sequence). The CDR3 consists of 17 residues. This CDR3 is CAWTQGQGATGNQPQHF. CDR3 nucleotide sequence: TGTGCCTGGACTCAAGGACAGGGGGCAACGGGAAATCAGCCCCAGCATTTT. Full variable domain (missing parts from reference TRBV30 and TRBJ1-5): SQTIHQWPATLVQPVGSPLSLECTVEGTSNPNLYWYRQAAGRGLQLLFYSVGIGQISSEVPQNLSASRPQDRQFILSSKKLLLSDSGFYLCAWTQGQGATGNQPQHFGDGTRLSIL.

This chain links TRBV19 with TRBJ2-5, with no clear D. The CDR3 runs to 15 residues. Trimming shortened V by 5 bases and J by 7 bases, and 20 bases separated the two germline ends. Germline V gene data show CDR1 as LNHDA and CDR2 as SQIVND (reference sequence). The CDR3, as DNA: TGTGCCAGTAGTCCTCGCCAGGCGTATTCCGGGACCCAGTACTTC. It is translated as CASSPRQAYSGTQYF.

This clonotype was seen only a few times. This chain joins TRBV29-1 and TRBJ1-1; D unclear. Deletions cut 4 bases from V and 1 base from J, with 4 bases between. The length of the CDR3 is 11 residues. Germline CDR1 and CDR2: SQVTM and ANQGSEA. CDR3 amino acids: CSVGANTEAFF. The CDR3 coding sequence is TGCAGCGTTGGGGCGAACACTGAAGCTTTCTTT.